This TCR beta chain originates from a study of T cells in Graves' hyperthyroidism and ophthalmopathy. Amplified regions were TCR beta CDR3 sequences from RNA transcripts. TCR CDR3 underwent first-round RT-PCR with the HTBI primer set. TCRdb reprocessed the multiplex PCR reads via MiXCR and lists one record per CDR3 protein. Of hundreds of thousands of distinct CDR3 sequences listed, roughly 14% are singletons. V gave up 3 bases and J gave up 3 bases; unmatched junction bases: 1. This CDR3 has 13 residues. Per the germline V gene, CDR1 is MNHEY and CDR2 is SMNVEV (reference sequence). A NOSPECS grade of at least 4, a Clinical Activity Score of at least 3 and duration under 3 months were recorded in ophthalmopathy patients. The study based diagnoses on clinical symptoms, serum thyroxine and TRAb, thyroid ultrasound and orbital computed tomography. This clonotype was observed many times. Its matching antigen is unknown.

Overall study findings and caveats: Ophthalmopathy cases were set apart from stable hyperthyroidism by a 13 V-J model.

Sequencing input: blood. V and J are TRBV27 and TRBJ1-2, with 7 bases fitting TRBD1. The TCR was taken from a man younger than 30 with Graves' ophthalmopathy. This CDR3 reads CASSLGQYYGYTF. Written as DNA, the CDR3 is TGTGCCAGCAGTTTGGGACAGTACTATGGCTACACCTTC.